This T cell receptor beta chain is drawn from a study of OX40 agonist ivuxolimab in advanced cancers. Some clones are missing from TCRdb's copy, which holds only in-frame ones; the method was immunoSEQ multiplex PCR. The sample holds about 84,000 clones, around 83% seen once. Germline loops: CDR1 MGHRA, CDR2 YSYEKL. The CDR3 length is 15 residues. V trimming: 4 bases; J trimming: 1 base; junction bases outside the gene matches: 2. The starting material was CD4+ or CD8+ T cells sorted from blood, obtained in a trial of the OX40 agonist ivuxolimab. The chain has TRBV4-1 and TRBJ2-2, with 8 bases that match TRBD1. The source is an adult with an advanced solid tumor such as melanoma, head and neck, liver or kidney cancer. The CDR3 reads CASSLGQGNTGELFF. DNA of the CDR3: TGCGCCAGCAGCCTCGGACAGGGGAACACCGGGGAGCTGTTTTTT.